These 23 T cell receptor beta chains share one sample of origin, sequenced in a study of early T cells in non-severe SARS-CoV-2 infection. TCRdb passed the 5' RACE reads through MiXCR, listing each CDR3 protein once. The sample has approximately 73,000 distinct CDR3 sequences, around 13% seen once. Sequencing input: whole blood. The receptor set was obtained from an adult who was a healthcare worker with PCR-confirmed SARS-CoV-2 infection or an uninfected control (not recorded which).

This clonotype was seen only a few times. The V call is TRBV5-1, the J call TRBJ2-4; TRBD1 agrees at 8 bases. The J segment lost 0 bases and the V segment lost 4 bases, leaving 3 bases of the junction unmatched. CDR1 is SGHRS, CDR2 YFSETQ, per germline. This CDR3 has 15 residues. DNA of the CDR3: TGCGCCAGCAGCGAGACAGGGGTAGCCAAAAACATTCAGTACTTC. Amino acids: CASSETGVAKNIQYF.

The V and J genes are TRBV25-1 and TRBJ2-7; a weak D match, TRBD1 (6 bases). CDR3 length: 14 amino acids. Germline CDR1 MGHDK, CDR2 SYGVNS. Trimming took 6 bases from V and 1 from J, leaving 13 bases between them. The CDR3 region has the DNA TGTGCCAGCAGCCAGACAGGAGCATCCTACGAGCAGTACTTC. Residues: CASSQTGASYEQYF.

This clonotype showed up just a few times. This chain links TRBV27 with TRBJ2-1, with a possible D match to TRBD2 (6 bases). The germline V gene has CDR1 MNHEY and CDR2 SMNVEV (reference sequence). The CDR3 is 11 amino acids. V was pared by 3 bases and J by 9 bases, with 6 bases between. The CDR3 region has the DNA TGTGCCAGCAGTTTCGGGGGTGAGCAGTTCTTC. This encodes CASSFGGEQFF.

This chain links TRBV14 with TRBJ2-1; 7 nucleotides align to TRBD2. The CDR3 sequence is 16 residues long. Germline V lookup: CDR1 SGHDN, CDR2 FVKESK. The ends lost 1 base at V and 5 bases at J; junction bases unmatched: 8. The CDR3 region is CASSQGGWLADNEQFF. CDR3 DNA sequence: TGTGCCAGCAGCCAAGGGGGGTGGCTAGCGGACAATGAGCAGTTCTTC.

This clonotype was counted between two and nine times. This chain links TRBV7-7 with TRBJ2-3; 11 nucleotides match TRBD2. CDR1 is SSHAT, CDR2 FNYEAQ, per germline (reference sequence). The CDR3 runs to 16 residues. With V trimmed by 5 bases and J by 2 bases, 6 bases remained unmatched. The CDR3 DNA sequence: TGTGCCAGCAGCGCCGGGACTAGCGGACTCACAGATACGCAGTATTTT. It is translated as CASSAGTSGLTDTQYF.

The genes are TRBV2 and TRBJ2-3, with no clear D. The germline gives CDR1 SNHLY, CDR2 FYNNEI. The CDR3 is made up of 11 amino acids. The V end lost 4 bases, the J end lost 4 bases, and 3 bases lay between the germline ends. CDR3: CASSVSDTQYF. CDR3 coding DNA: TGTGCCAGCAGTGTTTCAGATACGCAGTATTTT.

This clonotype was seen more than once but under ten times. The chain uses TRBV11-2 and TRBJ1-1; D is possibly TRBD1 (5 bases). Deletions cut 0 bases from V and 12 bases from J, with 11 bases between. CDR1 and CDR2 (germline): SGHAT, FQNNGV. The CDR3 is 12 residues long. CDR3 DNA sequence: TGTGCCAGCAGCTTAGATGGCGGGGGAACTTTCTTT. This sequence encodes CASSLDGGGTFF.

This clonotype was found many times. The chain is built from TRBV2 and TRBJ1-4; TRBD1 matches at 12 bases. CDR3 length: 16 residues. Losses at the gene ends were 1 base for V and 7 bases for J; bases not matched to a gene: 4. Germline V gives CDR1 SNHLY, CDR2 FYNNEI. The CDR3 region has the DNA TGTGCCAGCAGTGAAGAGGGACAGGGGGCATCTGAAAAACTGTTTTTT. Its translation: CASSEEGQGASEKLFF.

In this sample, this clonotype turned up a few times. The chain joins TRBV28 to TRBJ2-7; the match to TRBD1 covers 7 bases. Germline V lookup: CDR1 MDHEN, CDR2 SYDVKM. The CDR3 is made up of 14 amino acids. The ends lost 8 bases at V and 3 bases at J; junction bases unmatched: 10. The CDR3 is CASSRGQPRYEQYF. In DNA, the CDR3 is TGTGCCAGCTCGAGGGGACAGCCCCGCTACGAGCAGTACTTC. The full variable domain, its missing parts supplied by reference TRBV28 and TRBJ2-7, is DVKVTQSSRYLVKRTGEKVFLECVQDMDHENMFWYRQDPGLGLRLIYFSYDVKMKEKGDIPEGYSVSREKKERFSLILESASTNQTSMYLCASSRGQPRYEQYFGPGTRLTVT.

The J gene is TRBJ2-5, the V gene TRBV12-3 or TRBV12-4; tentative D call: TRBD2 (5 bases). V shed 5 bases and J shed 5 bases, with 18 bases lying between them. This CDR3 region has 15 residues. The CDR3 loop reads CASSPADWRVETQYF. CDR3 in DNA: TGTGCCAGCAGTCCCGCCGACTGGCGGGTCGAGACCCAGTACTTC.

This clonotype has just a few counts. DNA of the CDR3: TGTGCCTGGAGTGTGTTTAGCGGAAACTACAATGAGCAGTTCTTC. As protein: CAWSVFSGNYNEQFF. The rearrangement links TRBV30 to TRBJ2-1; the D gene is possibly TRBD2 (6 bases). CDR1 is GTSNPN, CDR2 SVGIG, per germline (reference sequence). This CDR3 spans 15 amino acids. Trimming removed 0 bases at V and 3 bases at J, with 12 bases between.

The rearrangement joins TRBV20-1 to TRBJ1-3; no clear D. Trimming stripped 2 bases from V and 1 base from J, with 6 bases between. The CDR3 has 13 residues. CDR1 DFQATT and CDR2 SNEGSKA come from the germline V gene (reference sequence). The CDR3 bases are TGCAGTGCTAGAAAAGGTTCTGGAAACACCATATATTTT. This codes for CSARKGSGNTIYF.

V usage is TRBV2 and J usage is TRBJ2-7; D gene unclear. This CDR3 comprises 14 residues. V was pared by 1 base and J by 0 bases, with 7 bases between. From germline, CDR1 is SNHLY and CDR2 FYNNEI. The CDR3, as DNA: TGTGCCAGCAGTGAAGGTGGCATCTCCTACGAGCAGTACTTC. Translated: CASSEGGISYEQYF.

This clonotype was seen only a few times. V gene TRBV9 combines with J gene TRBJ2-5; D not resolved. CDR1 and CDR2 (germline): SGDLS, YYNGEE. Trimming removed 0 bases at V and 5 bases at J, with 14 bases between. The CDR3 has 15 amino acids. The CDR3 coding sequence is TGTGCCAGCAGCGTAGTCCCCTCCCTGGGGGAGACCCAGTACTTC. Amino acids: CASSVVPSLGETQYF.

The chain links TRBV10-1 to TRBJ2-5; D tentatively fits TRBD1 or TRBD2 (5 bases each). Germline CDR1 reads WNHNN; CDR2 reads SYGVQD (reference sequence). V lost 0 bases and J 1 base, leaving 6 bases between the germline ends. The CDR3 sequence is 14 residues long. The CDR3 bases are TGCGCCAGCAGTGAGTCGGGGACCCAAGAGACCCAGTACTTC. Its protein is CASSESGTQETQYF.

The gene calls are TRBV6-4 and TRBJ1-1; 8 positions match TRBD1. This CDR3 spans 17 amino acids. From germline, CDR1 is MRHNA and CDR2 SNTAGT. J lost 1 base, V lost 6 bases, and 13 bases had no gene match. CDR3 region: CASSPFWTGRENTEAFF. In nucleotides, the CDR3 is TGTGCCAGCAGCCCCTTTTGGACAGGGAGGGAGAACACTGAAGCTTTCTTT.

This clonotype was recorded many times. The CDR3 region is CASSQVASGGVDTQYF. DNA of the CDR3: TGTGCCAGCAGCCAAGTGGCTAGCGGGGGAGTAGATACGCAGTATTTT. The chain links TRBV4-2 to TRBJ2-3, with TRBD2 matching 10 bases. V trimming: 1 base; J trimming: 5 bases; junction bases outside the gene matches: 6. Germline CDR1 and CDR2: LGHNA and YNFKEQ. The CDR3 is made up of 16 amino acids.

This clonotype appeared a few times. The gene calls are TRBV7-2 and TRBJ1-6; D remains ambiguous. CDR3 length: 18 residues. The germline CDR1 and CDR2 sequences are SGHTA and FQGNSA. Trimming stripped 5 bases from V and 6 bases from J, with 23 bases between. CDR3 amino acids: CASSPPPAGVLFNSPLHF. The CDR3 region has the DNA TGTGCCAGCAGCCCGCCCCCGGCCGGCGTTTTATTTAATTCACCCCTCCACTTT.

The gene calls are TRBV28 and TRBJ1-2; the D gene is possibly TRBD1 (5 bases). The V gene lost 7 bases and the J gene lost 4 bases, with 13 bases spanning the gap. The V gene's germline CDR1 is MDHEN and CDR2 SYDVKM. This CDR3 region has 13 residues. The CDR3 DNA reads as TGTGCCAGCAAAAGGGGCGTCTCCTATGGCTACACCTTC. It codes for CASKRGVSYGYTF.

This clonotype was observed a few times. J is TRBJ1-1 and V is TRBV4-2, with D unresolved. The V end lost 0 bases, the J end lost 1 base, and 9 bases lay between the germline ends. The germline V gene encodes CDR1 LGHNA and CDR2 YNFKEQ. There are 15 residues in the CDR3. The CDR3 sequence is CASSQEAAPNTEAFF. The CDR3 DNA reads TGTGCCAGCAGCCAAGAAGCAGCGCCGAACACTGAAGCTTTCTTT.

The rearrangement uses TRBV5-1 and TRBJ1-1, with D perhaps TRBD1 (6 bases). Per germline, CDR1 SGHRS and CDR2 YFSETQ. The CDR3 consists of 11 residues. V lost 3 bases and J lost 8, with 8 bases in between. The CDR3: CASSSGAEAFF. The DNA of the CDR3 is TGCGCCAGCAGCTCGGGGGCCGAAGCTTTCTTT. The full variable domain, its missing parts supplied by reference TRBV5-1 and TRBJ1-1, is KAGVTQTPRYLIKTRGQQVTLSCSPISGHRSVSWYQQTPGQGLQFLFEYFSETQRNKGNFPGRFSGRQFSNSRSEMNVSTLELGDSALYLCASSSGAEAFFGQGTRLTVV.

The V and J genes are TRBV4-3 and TRBJ1-1, with 7 bases identical to TRBD1. V gave up 5 bases and J gave up 4 bases; unmatched junction bases: 7. Germline assignment: CDR1 LGHNA and CDR2 YSLEER. The CDR3 covers 14 residues. The CDR3 loop is CASSSQGFGTEAFF. CDR3 sequence (DNA): TGCGCCAGCAGCTCACAGGGGTTCGGCACTGAAGCTTTCTTT.

This clonotype has a count of ten or more. The chain couples TRBV10-1 to TRBJ2-3; D may correspond to TRBD1 or TRBD2 (6 bases each). The CDR3 has 17 amino acids. Per the germline V gene, CDR1 is WNHNN and CDR2 is SYGVQD (reference sequence). With 0 bases removed from V and 3 bases from J, the gap between germline ends came to 16 bases. The CDR3 bases are TGCGCCAGCAGTGAGTCAGGGGGGAAAAGTTCAACAGATACGCAGTATTTT. Amino acids: CASSESGGKSSTDTQYF.